This TCR beta chain derives from a study of beta chain features in type 1 diabetes. Study-level information: The number of sorted cells examined across all samples was 107,917,701. Study results and caveats: There was a moderate but significant shortening of TCRB CDR3s in all four CD4+ subsets of Type 1 diabetes patients. There was no resolution here of whether HLA type influences TCRB rearrangement.

Expressed TCRB transcripts were sequenced because the isolated RNA had all been reverse transcribed beforehand. The method was immunoSEQ multiplex PCR; TCRdb's version includes in-frame clones alone and lacks a portion of them. The table records under 300,000 clones, about 25% of them present only once. Concerning this clone itself: No antigen is known for it.

Germline loops: CDR1 LGHNA, CDR2 YSLEER. The junction had 14 bases not matched to a gene; V was cut back by 0 bases and J by 7 bases. The CDR3 has 19 residues. The receptor was derived from a man aged 25-45 years in good health. The sample was central memory CD4+ T cells from blood. J is TRBJ2-1 and V is TRBV4-3; 11 bases fit TRBD2. CDR3 nucleotide sequence: TGCGCCAGCAGCCAAGATGGCCTAGCGGGAGGAACGCTCCGTAATGAGCAGTTCTTC. It translates to CASSQDGLAGGTLRNEQFF.